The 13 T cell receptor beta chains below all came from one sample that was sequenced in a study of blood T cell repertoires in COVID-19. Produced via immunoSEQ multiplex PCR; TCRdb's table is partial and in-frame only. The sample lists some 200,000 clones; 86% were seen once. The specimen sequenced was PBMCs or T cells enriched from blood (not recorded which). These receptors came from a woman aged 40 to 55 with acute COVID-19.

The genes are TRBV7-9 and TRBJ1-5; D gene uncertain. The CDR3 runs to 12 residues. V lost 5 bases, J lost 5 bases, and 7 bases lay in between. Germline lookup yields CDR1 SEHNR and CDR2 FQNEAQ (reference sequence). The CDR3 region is CASSLPYQPQHF. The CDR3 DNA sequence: TGTGCCAGCAGCCTTCCCTATCAGCCCCAGCATTTT.

CDR3 coding DNA: TGTGCCTGGAGTGGGGGACAGGGTAATTCACCCCTCCACTTT. Protein: CAWSGGQGNSPLHF. The genes are TRBV30 and TRBJ1-6, with TRBD1 identical over 9 bases. Germline CDR1 is GTSNPN and CDR2 is SVGIG (reference sequence). The V gene end was trimmed by 1 base and the J gene end by 6 bases; junction bases not matched to a gene: 1. CDR3 length: 14 amino acids.

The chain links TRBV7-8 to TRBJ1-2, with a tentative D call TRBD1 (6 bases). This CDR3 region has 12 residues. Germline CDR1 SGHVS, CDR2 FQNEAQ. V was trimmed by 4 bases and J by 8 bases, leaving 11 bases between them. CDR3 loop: CASSSGAEGYTF. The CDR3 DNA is TGTGCCAGCAGCTCAGGGGCGGAAGGCTACACCTTC.

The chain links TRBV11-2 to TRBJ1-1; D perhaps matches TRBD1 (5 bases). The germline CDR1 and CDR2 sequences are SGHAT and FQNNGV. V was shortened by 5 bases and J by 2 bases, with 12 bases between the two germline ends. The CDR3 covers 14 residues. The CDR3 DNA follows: TGTGCCAGCAGCCGGGGGGGGTCAAACACTGAAGCTTTCTTT. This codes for CASSRGGSNTEAFF.

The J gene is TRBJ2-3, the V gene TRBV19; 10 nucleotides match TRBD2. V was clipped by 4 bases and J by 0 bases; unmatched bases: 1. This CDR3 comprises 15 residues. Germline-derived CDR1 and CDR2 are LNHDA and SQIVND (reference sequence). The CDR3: CASSTLAGSTDTQYF. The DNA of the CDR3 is TGTGCCAGTAGTACACTAGCGGGGAGCACAGATACGCAGTATTTT.

The chain's CDR3 is CASSLVKGPYEQYF. CDR3 nucleotides: TGCGCCAGCAGCTTGGTCAAGGGGCCCTACGAGCAGTACTTC. The gene calls are TRBV5-1 and TRBJ2-7; tentative D call: TRBD1 (5 bases). The length of the CDR3 is 14 residues. Deletions cut 0 bases from V and 2 bases from J, with 9 bases between. The V gene's germline CDR1 is SGHRS and CDR2 YFSETQ.

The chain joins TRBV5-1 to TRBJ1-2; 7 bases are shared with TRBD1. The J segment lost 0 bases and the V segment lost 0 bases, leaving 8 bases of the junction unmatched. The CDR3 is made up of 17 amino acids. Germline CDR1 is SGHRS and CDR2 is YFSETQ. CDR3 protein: CASSLVARGAANYGYTF. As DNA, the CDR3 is TGCGCCAGCAGCTTGGTAGCCAGGGGGGCCGCTAACTATGGCTACACCTTC.

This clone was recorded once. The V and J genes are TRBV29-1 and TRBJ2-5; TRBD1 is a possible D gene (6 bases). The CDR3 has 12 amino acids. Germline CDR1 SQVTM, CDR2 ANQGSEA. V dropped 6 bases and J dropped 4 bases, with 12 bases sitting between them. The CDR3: CSVEVQGETQYF. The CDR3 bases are TGCAGCGTCGAGGTACAGGGAGAGACCCAGTACTTC.

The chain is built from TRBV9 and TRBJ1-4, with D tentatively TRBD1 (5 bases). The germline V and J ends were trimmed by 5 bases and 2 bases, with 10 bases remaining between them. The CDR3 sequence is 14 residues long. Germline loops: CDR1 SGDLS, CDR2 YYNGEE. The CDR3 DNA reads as TGTGCCAGCAGTGGGACTTCTACTAATGAAAAACTGTTTTTT. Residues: CASSGTSTNEKLFF.

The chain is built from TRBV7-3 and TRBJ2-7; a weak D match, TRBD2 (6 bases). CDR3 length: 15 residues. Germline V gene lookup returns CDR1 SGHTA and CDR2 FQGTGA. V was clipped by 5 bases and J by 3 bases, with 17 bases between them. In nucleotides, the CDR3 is TGTGCCAGCAGCCCGGGGAGTGGGGGAGGCTACGAGCAGTACTTC. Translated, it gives CASSPGSGGGYEQYF.

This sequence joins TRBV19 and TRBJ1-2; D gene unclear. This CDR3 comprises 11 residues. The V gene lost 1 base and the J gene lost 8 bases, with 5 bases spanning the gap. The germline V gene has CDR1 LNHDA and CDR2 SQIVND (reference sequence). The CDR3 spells CASSIGPGYTF. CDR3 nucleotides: TGTGCCAGTAGTATAGGGCCGGGCTACACCTTC.

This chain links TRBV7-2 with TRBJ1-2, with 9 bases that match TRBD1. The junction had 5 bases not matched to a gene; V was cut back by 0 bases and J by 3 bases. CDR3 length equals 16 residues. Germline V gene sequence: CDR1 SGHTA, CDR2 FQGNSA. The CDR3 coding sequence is TGTGCCAGCAGCTTAGCGTCGGGACAGGGACACTATGGCTACACCTTC. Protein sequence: CASSLASGQGHYGYTF.

CDR3 loop: CASSLAGVGYTF. Written as DNA, the CDR3 is TGTGCCAGCAGCTTAGCAGGGGTTGGCTACACCTTC. The chain combines TRBV13 with TRBJ1-2; D is possibly TRBD1 (6 bases). Germline V CDR1 and CDR2: PRHDT, FYEKMQ (reference sequence). This CDR3 contains 12 residues. V was clipped by 1 base and J by 7 bases, with 7 bases between them.